What follows is one TCR beta chain and its context. This record comes from a study of blood T cell repertoires in COVID-19. Some clones are missing from TCRdb's copy, which holds only in-frame ones; the method was immunoSEQ multiplex PCR. Here the sample spans fewer than 200,000 clones, about four fifths being singletons. The CDR3 contains 16 residues. The ends were cut back, 4 bases at V and 2 bases at J, with 19 bases in the middle. Germline CDR1 and CDR2: SGHRS and YFSETQ. The specimen sequenced was peripheral blood. The TCR sequence derives from a woman in her 70s who had recovered from COVID-19. The chain couples TRBV5-1 to TRBJ2-7; a possible D gene is TRBD2 (5 bases). As DNA, the CDR3 is TGCGCCAGCAGCCTGAGACCCCAGAGGGTCCCCTACGAGCAGTACTTC. Its translation: CASSLRPQRVPYEQYF.